The 6 T cell receptor beta chains in this list originate from one sample, sequenced in a study of T cell responses to AZD1222 COVID-19 vaccine. Sequencing was performed with immunoSEQ multiplex PCR; in TCRdb, only in-frame clones are kept and a portion is missing. The sample records some 130,000 clones, roughly 93% being singletons. The input for sequencing was peripheral blood, taken 28 days after the second AZD1222 dose. These receptors came from an adult who received the AZD1222 COVID-19 vaccine.

Here the CDR3 DNA reads TGTGCCAGCAGTGAAGCGGGATTTAGGTCCTATAATTCACCCCTCCACTTT. Its translation: CASSEAGFRSYNSPLHF. The chain uses TRBV6-1 and TRBJ1-6; D is ambiguous. The CDR3 loop spans 17 amino acids. CDR1 and CDR2 (germline): MNHNS, SASEGT. The ends were cut back, 0 bases at V and 1 base at J, with 10 bases in the middle.

The V gene is TRBV18, the J gene TRBJ1-3; D is undetermined. The V and J ends lost 5 bases and 2 bases respectively, with 16 bases between them. Germline loops: CDR1 KGHSH, CDR2 LQKENI. This CDR3 contains 16 residues. CDR3 bases: TGTGCCAGCTCAGGCCAGACACGTATACCTGGAAACACCATATATTTT. Residues: CASSGQTRIPGNTIYF.

The sample holds one count of this clone. This rearrangement joins TRBV7-9 to TRBJ2-5; unclear D gene. Trimming took off 5 bases at V and 5 bases at J, with 18 bases between the two ends. CDR1 SEHNR and CDR2 FQNEAQ come from the germline V gene (reference sequence). This CDR3 comprises 15 residues. CDR3 DNA sequence: TGTGCCAGCAGCCCCCTCTTGGGGTTGGGGGAGACCCAGTACTTC. Its translation is CASSPLLGLGETQYF.

This clone was seen only once. The chain has TRBV7-2 and TRBJ2-3; D is perhaps TRBD2 (6 bases). Germline V CDR1 and CDR2: SGHTA, FQGNSA. The length of the CDR3 is 13 residues. Trimming removed 0 bases at V and 9 bases at J, with 10 bases between. CDR3 nucleotide sequence: TGTGCCAGCAGCTTAGCGGAGGGTGGCACGCAGTATTTT. It is translated as CASSLAEGGTQYF.

The chain links TRBV30 to TRBJ1-4; 7 positions agree with TRBD1. Germline values: CDR1 GTSNPN, CDR2 SVGIG (reference sequence). The CDR3 consists of 14 residues. Losses at the gene ends were 0 bases for V and 5 bases for J; bases not matched to a gene: 3. CDR3 loop: CAWSVLTGNEKLFF. Written as DNA, the CDR3 is TGTGCCTGGAGTGTTTTGACAGGGAATGAAAAACTGTTTTTT.

The chain employs TRBV30 and TRBJ1-1; D may be TRBD1 (6 bases). The CDR3 totals 12 residues. Trimming stripped 2 bases from V and 7 bases from J, with 11 bases between. In germline, CDR1 is GTSNPN, CDR2 SVGIG (reference sequence). CDR3 loop: CAWSKGGVEAFF. CDR3 nucleotides: TGTGCCTGGAGTAAAGGGGGAGTTGAAGCTTTCTTT. Supplemented by reference TRBV30 and TRBJ1-1, the full variable domain reads SQTIHQWPATLVQPVGSPLSLECTVEGTSNPNLYWYRQAAGRGLQLLFYSVGIGQISSEVPQNLSASRPQDRQFILSSKKLLLSDSGFYLCAWSKGGVEAFFGQGTRLTVV.